Listed below are T cell receptor beta chains from one sample, sequenced in a study of regulatory T cells in long-lasting Graves disease. Using its own MiXCR run on the multiplex PCR reads, TCRdb lists one record per CDR3 protein. The sample has about 460,000 distinct CDR3 sequences, approximately 23% seen once; the top ten hold roughly 13%. The starting material was peripheral blood mononuclear cells (PBMCs), obtained when the disease was refractory, from a patient treated with antithyroid drugs. All receptors derive from a female donor with Graves disease. CDR3s include the opening cysteine and the closing phenylalanine or tryptophan. The D gene is left open where the match is weak. Some rows mark clone size as missing; the rest say once, few, many or name a class of expanded clone.

size,D,J,V,DNA,CDR3
.,.,TRBJ2-1,TRBV11-2,TGTGCCAGCAGCCTTCACCGAAACAATGAGCAGTTCTTC,CASSLHRNNEQFF
.,TRBD1,TRBJ2-1,TRBV6-1,TGTGCCACCCGGGACAGGGAGGTTAGCTGGAAAGTCGACAATGAGCAGTTCTTC,CATRDREVSWKVDNEQFF
many,.,TRBJ1-5,TRBV30,TGTGCCTGGCAGCAGGGGAGCAATCAGCCCCAGCATTTT,CAWQQGSNQPQHF
few,TRBD2,TRBJ2-3,TRBV6-2/TRBV6-3,TGTGCCAGCAGGTTACGGGGGGCAGATACGCAGTATTTT,CASRLRGADTQYF
many,.,TRBJ2-5,TRBV28,TGTGCCAGCAGTTTTCGGTTTGGGGTAACGGAGACCCAGTACTTC,CASSFRFGVTETQYF
few,.,TRBJ2-5,TRBV6-5,TGTGCCAGCAGTTACTCGAGGCAAGAGACCCAGTACTTC,CASSYSRQETQYF
many,.,TRBJ1-4,TRBV15,TGTGCCACCAGCAGAACAGGGTTGTCGGATGAAAAACTGTTTTTT,CATSRTGLSDEKLFF
few,.,TRBJ2-7,TRBV19,TGTGCCAGTAGTATAGGCGACAGGACCTACGAGCAGTACTTC,CASSIGDRTYEQYF
.,TRBD1,TRBJ2-7,TRBV6-2/TRBV6-3,TGTGCCAGCAGACGTTCCCCCGGGACAGGGGACTACGAGCAGTACTTC,CASRRSPGTGDYEQYF
.,.,TRBJ1-1,TRBV20-1,TGCAGTGCTAGAGATTCAGTGTTTCGCACTGGGAACACTGAAGCTTTCTTT,CSARDSVFRTGNTEAFF
.,.,TRBJ2-1,TRBV12-3/TRBV12-4,TGTGCCAGCAGTGGGTATGAGCAGTTCTTC,CASSGYEQFF
.,TRBD1,TRBJ1-2,TRBV19,TGTGCCAGTAAAGACAGGGGGCGGAATGGCTACACCTTC,CASKDRGRNGYTF
.,.,TRBJ2-2,TRBV10-3,TGTGCCATACGGGGCACCGGGGAGCTGTTTTTT,CAIRGTGELFF
.,.,TRBJ2-2,TRBV7-2,TGTGCCAGCAGCTCACCCTGGCAGGGGGGGTTGAGCGGGGAGCTGTTTTTT,CASSSPWQGGLSGELFF
many,.,TRBJ2-5,TRBV28,TGTGCCAGTTGTGGCCCAGCTAGCCTTGGGGAGACCCAGTACTTC,CASCGPASLGETQYF
few,.,TRBJ1-2,TRBV28,TGTGCCAGCACCCCTGGCGGGTATGGCTACACCTTC,CASTPGGYGYTF
.,.,TRBJ2-7,TRBV5-8,TGTGCCAGCCTCCGGGACATTTCCTACGAGCAGTACTTC,CASLRDISYEQYF